The rows below give T cell receptor beta chains drawn from one sample of a study of low-dose radiotherapy and immunotherapy resistance in tumors. Via MiXCR, TCRdb re-called the reads, giving one row per CDR3 protein. The sample consists of tens of thousands of distinct CDR3 sequences, roughly a tenth of them appearing once. Sequenced material: PBMCs, taken before treatment. The receptors stem from a male donor with prostate cancer. Each CDR3 is given with its conserved first and last residue. Each record gives: J gene, D gene, V gene, clone size, CDR3 length, CDR3 protein, CDR3 DNA. The D gene is left open where the match is weak. For some rows the clone size is stated as once, few or many, or as a class when expanded; others skip it.

j_call: TRBJ1-2
d_call: TRBD1
v_call: TRBV29-1
clone_size: many
cdr3_length: 13
cdr3_aa: CSVHAGGNYGYTF
cdr3_nt: TGCAGCGTTCATGCAGGGGGCAACTATGGCTACACCTTC

j_call: TRBJ2-7
d_call: TRBD2
v_call: TRBV3-1
clone_size: many
cdr3_length: 13
cdr3_aa: CASSRASGAEQYF
cdr3_nt: TGTGCCAGCAGCCGAGCTAGCGGGGCTGAGCAGTACTTC

j_call: TRBJ2-2
d_call: -
v_call: TRBV10-3
clone_size: -
cdr3_length: 13
cdr3_aa: CAIRPGTAGELFF
cdr3_nt: TGTGCCATCAGACCCGGGACGGCCGGGGAGCTGTTTTTT

j_call: TRBJ2-3
d_call: -
v_call: TRBV24-1
clone_size: many
cdr3_length: 13
cdr3_aa: CATSGPGGNTQYF
cdr3_nt: TGTGCCACCAGTGGCCCCGGGGGAAATACGCAGTATTTT

j_call: TRBJ2-1
d_call: TRBD1
v_call: TRBV5-6
clone_size: many
cdr3_length: 17
cdr3_aa: CASSLAGGTGGRNEQFF
cdr3_nt: TGTGCCAGCAGCTTGGCCGGAGGGACAGGGGGCCGCAATGAGCAGTTCTTC

j_call: TRBJ2-7
d_call: TRBD2
v_call: TRBV4-1
clone_size: many
cdr3_length: 15
cdr3_aa: CASSAGTTVFYEQYF
cdr3_nt: TGCGCCAGCAGCGCCGGGACTACGGTCTTCTACGAGCAGTACTTC

j_call: TRBJ1-1
d_call: -
v_call: TRBV27
clone_size: -
cdr3_length: 13
cdr3_aa: CASSLFRGAEAFF
cdr3_nt: TGTGCCAGCAGTTTATTTCGGGGGGCTGAAGCTTTCTTT

j_call: TRBJ2-1
d_call: TRBD1
v_call: TRBV9
clone_size: many
cdr3_length: 15
cdr3_aa: CASSVTGGAGNEQFF
cdr3_nt: TGTGCCAGCAGCGTGACAGGGGGCGCGGGGAATGAGCAGTTCTTC

j_call: TRBJ2-2
d_call: TRBD1
v_call: TRBV6-5
clone_size: many
cdr3_length: 16
cdr3_aa: CASSRTGEFAVGELFF
cdr3_nt: TGTGCCAGCAGTCGAACAGGGGAATTCGCTGTCGGGGAGCTGTTTTTT

j_call: TRBJ2-7
d_call: -
v_call: TRBV6-5
clone_size: many
cdr3_length: 16
cdr3_aa: CASSYFRAEFSYEQYF
cdr3_nt: TGTGCCAGCAGTTACTTCAGGGCGGAGTTCTCCTACGAGCAGTACTTC

j_call: TRBJ2-4
d_call: -
v_call: TRBV5-1
clone_size: many
cdr3_length: 16
cdr3_aa: CASSLDVGAGKNIQYF
cdr3_nt: TGCGCCAGCAGCTTGGACGTAGGGGCTGGGAAAAACATTCAGTACTTC

j_call: TRBJ1-1
d_call: -
v_call: TRBV5-1
clone_size: many
cdr3_length: 14
cdr3_aa: CASSSFNSYTEAFF
cdr3_nt: TGCGCCAGCAGCTCATTCAACAGCTACACTGAAGCTTTCTTT

j_call: TRBJ1-2
d_call: TRBD1
v_call: TRBV4-1
clone_size: -
cdr3_length: 15
cdr3_aa: CASSQGQGVDYGYTF
cdr3_nt: TGCGCCAGCAGCCAAGGACAGGGAGTAGACTATGGCTACACCTTC

j_call: TRBJ2-2
d_call: -
v_call: TRBV7-9
clone_size: many
cdr3_length: 12
cdr3_aa: CASTGGTGELFF
cdr3_nt: TGTGCCAGCACCGGAGGCACCGGGGAGCTGTTTTTT

j_call: TRBJ2-1
d_call: TRBD2
v_call: TRBV28
clone_size: many
cdr3_length: 15
cdr3_aa: CASPTLGTSRNEQFF
cdr3_nt: TGTGCCAGCCCGACATTAGGGACTAGCAGGAATGAGCAGTTCTTC

j_call: TRBJ2-5
d_call: TRBD2
v_call: TRBV20-1
clone_size: many
cdr3_length: 15
cdr3_aa: CSARYPSGNQETQYF
cdr3_nt: TGCAGTGCTAGGTACCCTAGCGGGAACCAAGAGACCCAGTACTTC

j_call: TRBJ1-4
d_call: TRBD1
v_call: TRBV28
clone_size: many
cdr3_length: 13
cdr3_aa: CASLGGRGEKLFF
cdr3_nt: TGTGCCAGCCTAGGGGGCCGGGGCGAAAAACTGTTTTTT

j_call: TRBJ2-7
d_call: -
v_call: TRBV5-1
clone_size: many
cdr3_length: 12
cdr3_aa: CASSLEGREQYF
cdr3_nt: TGCGCCAGCAGCTTGGAGGGACGCGAGCAGTACTTC

j_call: TRBJ1-2
d_call: -
v_call: TRBV30
clone_size: many
cdr3_length: 14
cdr3_aa: CAWSIPGASPGYTF
cdr3_nt: TGTGCCTGGAGTATCCCGGGAGCATCCCCGGGCTACACCTTC

j_call: TRBJ2-1
d_call: TRBD1
v_call: TRBV20-1
clone_size: many
cdr3_length: 13
cdr3_aa: CSARDWTGDEQFF
cdr3_nt: TGCAGTGCTAGAGACTGGACAGGGGATGAGCAGTTCTTC

j_call: TRBJ2-3
d_call: TRBD1
v_call: TRBV11-2
clone_size: many
cdr3_length: 15
cdr3_aa: CASSFGQVSTDTQYF
cdr3_nt: TGTGCCAGCAGCTTCGGACAGGTTAGCACAGATACGCAGTATTTT

j_call: TRBJ1-3
d_call: -
v_call: TRBV7-9
clone_size: many
cdr3_length: 13
cdr3_aa: CASSIDRRNTIYF
cdr3_nt: TGTGCCAGCAGCATAGACAGGAGAAACACCATATATTTT

j_call: TRBJ2-5
d_call: TRBD2
v_call: TRBV15
clone_size: -
cdr3_length: 16
cdr3_aa: CATSSRGLAGGSAQYF
cdr3_nt: TGTGCCACCAGCAGCCGCGGACTAGCGGGAGGGTCCGCCCAGTACTTC

j_call: TRBJ2-1
d_call: TRBD2
v_call: TRBV20-1
clone_size: many
cdr3_length: 15
cdr3_aa: CSANPTSGTYNEQFF
cdr3_nt: TGCAGTGCCAATCCCACTAGCGGGACCTACAATGAGCAGTTCTTC

j_call: TRBJ2-3
d_call: TRBD2
v_call: TRBV6-5
clone_size: many
cdr3_length: 16
cdr3_aa: CASSYVASGRPDTQYF
cdr3_nt: TGTGCCAGCAGTTACGTCGCTAGCGGGAGACCAGATACGCAGTATTTT

j_call: TRBJ2-6
d_call: -
v_call: TRBV5-5
clone_size: many
cdr3_length: 16
cdr3_aa: CASSFGFVAGANVLTF
cdr3_nt: TGTGCCAGCAGCTTTGGTTTTGTCGCTGGGGCCAACGTCCTGACTTTC

j_call: TRBJ2-2
d_call: -
v_call: TRBV19
clone_size: many
cdr3_length: 18
cdr3_aa: CASSRGTREPLNTGELFF
cdr3_nt: TGTGCCAGTAGTAGGGGGACTCGAGAACCCCTTAACACCGGGGAGCTGTTTTTT

j_call: TRBJ1-5
d_call: -
v_call: TRBV20-1
clone_size: few
cdr3_length: 14
cdr3_aa: CSARGGLFNQPQHF
cdr3_nt: TGCAGTGCTAGAGGTGGACTGTTCAATCAGCCCCAGCATTTT

j_call: TRBJ1-2
d_call: TRBD1
v_call: TRBV5-8
clone_size: many
cdr3_length: 14
cdr3_aa: CASSLQGANYGYTF
cdr3_nt: TGTGCCAGCAGCCTACAGGGGGCTAACTATGGCTACACCTTC

j_call: TRBJ2-7
d_call: -
v_call: TRBV5-1
clone_size: -
cdr3_length: 22
cdr3_aa: CASTNQTSMYLCASTIQGEQYF
cdr3_nt: -

j_call: TRBJ2-3
d_call: -
v_call: TRBV2
clone_size: many
cdr3_length: 13
cdr3_aa: CASSDSLSDTQYF
cdr3_nt: TGTGCCAGCAGCGACAGTCTCTCAGATACGCAGTATTTT

j_call: TRBJ2-4
d_call: -
v_call: TRBV6-2/TRBV6-3
clone_size: many
cdr3_length: 14
cdr3_aa: CASSRSGGENIQYF
cdr3_nt: TGTGCCAGCAGTCGATCAGGGGGGGAAAACATTCAGTACTTC

j_call: TRBJ2-3
d_call: -
v_call: TRBV20-1
clone_size: many
cdr3_length: 13
cdr3_aa: CSARGPSTDTQYF
cdr3_nt: TGCAGTGCTAGAGGACCTAGCACAGATACGCAGTATTTT

j_call: TRBJ1-3
d_call: -
v_call: TRBV30
clone_size: many
cdr3_length: 14
cdr3_aa: CAYARGKAGNTIYF
cdr3_nt: TGTGCCTATGCGAGGGGGAAGGCTGGAAACACCATATATTTT

j_call: TRBJ2-7
d_call: -
v_call: TRBV7-7
clone_size: many
cdr3_length: 14
cdr3_aa: CASSPEGGPYEQYF
cdr3_nt: TGTGCCAGCAGCCCCGAGGGGGGACCCTACGAGCAGTACTTC

j_call: TRBJ1-2
d_call: -
v_call: TRBV28
clone_size: many
cdr3_length: 13
cdr3_aa: CASSPRRVRGYTF
cdr3_nt: TGTGCCAGCAGTCCAAGAAGGGTCCGCGGCTACACCTTC

j_call: TRBJ2-2
d_call: TRBD2
v_call: TRBV30
clone_size: many
cdr3_length: 14
cdr3_aa: CAWTSGTNTGELFF
cdr3_nt: TGTGCCTGGACTAGCGGGACGAACACCGGGGAGCTGTTTTTT

j_call: TRBJ1-1
d_call: TRBD1
v_call: TRBV19
clone_size: many
cdr3_length: 18
cdr3_aa: CASIRRGTGLIMNTEAFF
cdr3_nt: TGTGCCAGTATTAGGAGAGGGACAGGGCTTATCATGAACACTGAAGCTTTCTTT

j_call: TRBJ2-7
d_call: TRBD2
v_call: TRBV28
clone_size: -
cdr3_length: 19
cdr3_aa: CASREQEKTGTSGSYEQYF
cdr3_nt: TGTGCCAGCAGAGAGCAGGAAAAAACCGGGACTAGCGGGTCCTACGAGCAGTACTTC

j_call: TRBJ1-3
d_call: TRBD1
v_call: TRBV4-3
clone_size: many
cdr3_length: 16
cdr3_aa: CASSRTGDLTGNTIYF
cdr3_nt: TGCGCCAGCAGCCGGACAGGGGATCTGACTGGAAACACCATATATTTT

j_call: TRBJ2-5
d_call: TRBD2
v_call: TRBV6-6
clone_size: many
cdr3_length: 11
cdr3_aa: CASVQRGTQYF
cdr3_nt: TGTGCCAGCGTGCAGCGGGGGACCCAGTACTTC